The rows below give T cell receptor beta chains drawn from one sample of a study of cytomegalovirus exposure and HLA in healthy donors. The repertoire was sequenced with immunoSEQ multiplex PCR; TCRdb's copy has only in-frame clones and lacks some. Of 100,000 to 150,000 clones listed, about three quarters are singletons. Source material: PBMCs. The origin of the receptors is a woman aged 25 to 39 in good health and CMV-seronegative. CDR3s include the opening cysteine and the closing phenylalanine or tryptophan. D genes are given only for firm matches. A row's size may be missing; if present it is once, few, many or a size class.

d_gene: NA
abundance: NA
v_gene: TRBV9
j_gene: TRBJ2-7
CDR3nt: TGTGCCAGCAGCCCCTCGTTAAGCGGAAACTCCTACGAGCAGTACTTC
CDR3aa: CASSPSLSGNSYEQYF

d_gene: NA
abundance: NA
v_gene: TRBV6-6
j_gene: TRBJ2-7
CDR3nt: TGTGCCAGCAACCCAACAGGGACGTCGAGCGAGCAGTACTTC
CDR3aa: CASNPTGTSSEQYF

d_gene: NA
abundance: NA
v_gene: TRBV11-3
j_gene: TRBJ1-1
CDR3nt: TGTGCCAGCAGCTTAGACAGGAACACTGAAGCTTTCTTT
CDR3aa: CASSLDRNTEAFF

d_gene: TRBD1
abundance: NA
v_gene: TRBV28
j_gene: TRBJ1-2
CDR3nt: TGTGCCAGCAGTCCGCCGGGACAGGGGGCGAATGGCTACACCTTC
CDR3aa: CASSPPGQGANGYTF

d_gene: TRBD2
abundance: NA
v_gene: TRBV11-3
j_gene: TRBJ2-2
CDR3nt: TGTGCCAGCAGCTCTAGCGGGACGAACACCGGGGAGCTGTTTTTT
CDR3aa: CASSSSGTNTGELFF

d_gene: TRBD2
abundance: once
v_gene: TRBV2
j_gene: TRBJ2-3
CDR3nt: TGTGCCAGCAGTGTATTAGGGGCTAGCGGGAGGGATACGCAGTATTTT
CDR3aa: CASSVLGASGRDTQYF

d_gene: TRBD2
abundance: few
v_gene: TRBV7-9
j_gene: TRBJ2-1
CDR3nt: TGTGCCAGCGCCGGTTCTAGCGGGAGCCCCAATGAGCAGTTCTTC
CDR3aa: CASAGSSGSPNEQFF

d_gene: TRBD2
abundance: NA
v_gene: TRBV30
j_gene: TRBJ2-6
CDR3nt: TGTGCCTGGAGTTTTAGAGGGAGGGCTGAGGCCAACGTCCTGACTTTC
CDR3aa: CAWSFRGRAEANVLTF

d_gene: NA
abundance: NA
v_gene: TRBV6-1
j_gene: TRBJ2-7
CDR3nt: TGTGCCAGCAGTGAAGAGCGAGCGAGGACAGACTCCTACGAGCAGTACTTC
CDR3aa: CASSEERARTDSYEQYF

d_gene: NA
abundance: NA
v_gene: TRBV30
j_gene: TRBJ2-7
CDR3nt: TGTGCCTGGAGTGGTCGCGGAAAGCAGTACTTC
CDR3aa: CAWSGRGKQYF

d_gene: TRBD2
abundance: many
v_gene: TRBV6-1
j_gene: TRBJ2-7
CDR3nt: TGTGCCAGCACGGGGGGGTATGGGGATTCCTACGAGCAGTACTTC
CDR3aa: CASTGGYGDSYEQYF

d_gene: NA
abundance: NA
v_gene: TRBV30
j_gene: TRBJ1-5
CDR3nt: TGTGCCTGGAGTGTACGGACCGCGAGGGAAGGGCCCCAGCATTTT
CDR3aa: CAWSVRTAREGPQHF

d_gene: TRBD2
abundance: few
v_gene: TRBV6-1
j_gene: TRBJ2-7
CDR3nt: TGTGCCAGCAGTGGACAACTAGCGGGAGGTATGGCCTACGAGCAGTACTTC
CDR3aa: CASSGQLAGGMAYEQYF

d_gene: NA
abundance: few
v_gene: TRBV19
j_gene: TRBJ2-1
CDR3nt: TGTGCCAGTAGTAGTATGTTATATGAGCAGTTCTTC
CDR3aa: CASSSMLYEQFF

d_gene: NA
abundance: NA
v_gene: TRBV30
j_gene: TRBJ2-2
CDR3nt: TGTGCCTGGAGTGTATCTGGGACTCCTAACACCGGGGAGCTGTTTTTT
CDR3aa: CAWSVSGTPNTGELFF

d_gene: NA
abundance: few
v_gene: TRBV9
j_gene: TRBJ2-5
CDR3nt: TGTGCCAGCAGCGTAGCTGGGGGACTTCTAGAGACCCAGTACTTC
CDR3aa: CASSVAGGLLETQYF

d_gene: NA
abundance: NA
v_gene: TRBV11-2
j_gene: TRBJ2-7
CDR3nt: TGTGCCAGCAGCTTATGGGGCCAGGGAAACTACGAGCAGTACTTC
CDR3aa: CASSLWGQGNYEQYF

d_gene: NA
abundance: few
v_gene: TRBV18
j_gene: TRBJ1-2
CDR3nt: TGTGCCAGCTCACCAGACGGACAGTATAACTATGGCTACACCTTC
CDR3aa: CASSPDGQYNYGYTF

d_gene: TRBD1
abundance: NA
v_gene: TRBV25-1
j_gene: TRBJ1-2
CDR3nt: TGTGCCAGCAGTGAATGGGACAGAGAGGATGGCTACACCTTC
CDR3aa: CASSEWDREDGYTF

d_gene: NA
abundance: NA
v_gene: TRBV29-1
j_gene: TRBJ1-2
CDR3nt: TGCAGCGTTGAAGACGCGGGATTCAGTGGCTACACCTTC
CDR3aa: CSVEDAGFSGYTF

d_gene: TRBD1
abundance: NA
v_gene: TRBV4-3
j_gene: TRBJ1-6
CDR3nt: TGCGCCAGCAGCCAAGATGGGGGCAGGGGGAATTCACCCCTCCACTTT
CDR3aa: CASSQDGGRGNSPLHF

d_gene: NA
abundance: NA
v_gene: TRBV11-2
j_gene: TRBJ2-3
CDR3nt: TGTGCCAGCAGCTTAGGTCTAGACGCAGATACGCAGTATTTT
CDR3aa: CASSLGLDADTQYF

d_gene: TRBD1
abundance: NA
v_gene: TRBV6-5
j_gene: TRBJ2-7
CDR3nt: TGCGCCAGCAGTTACTCGGCGCAGGGGGTATACGAGCAGTACTTC
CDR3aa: CASSYSAQGVYEQYF

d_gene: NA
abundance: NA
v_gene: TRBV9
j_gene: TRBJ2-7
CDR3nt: NA
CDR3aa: CATTGFVFLCQQASRPPEQYF

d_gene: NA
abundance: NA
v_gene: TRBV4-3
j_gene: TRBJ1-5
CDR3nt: TGCGCCAGCAGCCAAGGCAGGGCGAGCAATCAGCCCCAGCATTTT
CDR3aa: CASSQGRASNQPQHF

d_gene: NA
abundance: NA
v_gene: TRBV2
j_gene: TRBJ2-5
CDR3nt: TGTGCCAGCTGCAGAACGGCGGGAGAGACCCAGTACTTC
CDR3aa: CASCRTAGETQYF

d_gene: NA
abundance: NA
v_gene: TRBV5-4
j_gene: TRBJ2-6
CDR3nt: TGTGCCAGCAGCCCCACAGCCGCTGGGGCCAACGTCCTGACTTTC
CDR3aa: CASSPTAAGANVLTF

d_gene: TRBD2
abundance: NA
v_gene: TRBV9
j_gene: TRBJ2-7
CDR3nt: TGTGCCAGCAGCGTCGGACTAGCGGACTACGAGCAGTACTTC
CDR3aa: CASSVGLADYEQYF

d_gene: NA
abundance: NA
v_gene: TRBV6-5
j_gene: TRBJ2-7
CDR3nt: TGTGCCAGCAGTTACTCCGGACAGGGAGGGTACGAGCAGTACTTC
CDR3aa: CASSYSGQGGYEQYF

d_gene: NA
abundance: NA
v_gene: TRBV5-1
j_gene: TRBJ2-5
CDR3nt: TGCGCCAGCAGGCGGGAACCGCAAGAGACCCAGTACTTC
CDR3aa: CASRREPQETQYF

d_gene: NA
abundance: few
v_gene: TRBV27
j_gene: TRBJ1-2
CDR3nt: TGTGCCAGCAGAAGGGGGGGGGCCTATGGCTACACCTTC
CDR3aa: CASRRGGAYGYTF

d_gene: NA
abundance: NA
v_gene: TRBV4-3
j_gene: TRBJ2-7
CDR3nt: TGCGCCAGCAGCCAAGATATCTTGACTTCCTACGAGCAGTACTTC
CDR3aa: CASSQDILTSYEQYF

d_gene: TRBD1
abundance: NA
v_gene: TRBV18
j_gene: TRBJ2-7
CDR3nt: TGTGCCAGCTCACCCAGACAGGGCCCCTACGAGCAGTACTTC
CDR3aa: CASSPRQGPYEQYF

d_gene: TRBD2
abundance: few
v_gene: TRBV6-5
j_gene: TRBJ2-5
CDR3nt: TGTGCCAGCAGTTATTTGCCGGGGGGTGGGGGGGAGACCCAGTACTTC
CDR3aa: CASSYLPGGGGETQYF

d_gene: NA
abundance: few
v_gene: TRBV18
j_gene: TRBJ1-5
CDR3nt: TGTGCCAGCTCACCGGTAGGGGATCAGCCCCAGCATTTT
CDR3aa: CASSPVGDQPQHF

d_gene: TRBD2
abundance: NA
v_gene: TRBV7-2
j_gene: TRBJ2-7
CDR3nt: TGTGCCAGCAGCTTAGCTAGCGGGAGCAACGAGCAGTACTTC
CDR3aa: CASSLASGSNEQYF

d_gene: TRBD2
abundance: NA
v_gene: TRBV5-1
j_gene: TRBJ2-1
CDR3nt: TGCGCCAGCAGCTGGACTAGCGGGCCTCCCAATGAGCAGTTCTTC
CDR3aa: CASSWTSGPPNEQFF

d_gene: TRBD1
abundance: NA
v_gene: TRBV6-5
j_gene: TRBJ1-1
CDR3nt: TGTGCCAGCAGCCGAGCCGGGACAGTCAACACTGAAGCTTTCTTT
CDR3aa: CASSRAGTVNTEAFF

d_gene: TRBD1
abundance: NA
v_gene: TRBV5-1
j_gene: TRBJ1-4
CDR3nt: TGCGCCAGCAGCTTCACAGGGGCCAGTGAAAAACTGTTTTTT
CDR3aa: CASSFTGASEKLFF

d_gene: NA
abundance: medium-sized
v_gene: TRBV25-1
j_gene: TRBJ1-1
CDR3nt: TGTGCCAGCAGTGAAAGGGGGATCGCTGAAGCTTTCTTT
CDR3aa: CASSERGIAEAFF

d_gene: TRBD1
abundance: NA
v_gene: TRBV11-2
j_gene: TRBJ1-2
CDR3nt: TGTGCCAGCAGCCTTCGGACAGGGGGGGGCTATGGCTACACCTTC
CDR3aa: CASSLRTGGGYGYTF

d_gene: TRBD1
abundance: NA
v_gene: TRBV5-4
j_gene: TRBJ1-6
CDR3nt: TGTGCCAGCAGCTTATATGGGACAGGGGGCAGGAATTCACCCCTCCACTTT
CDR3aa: CASSLYGTGGRNSPLHF

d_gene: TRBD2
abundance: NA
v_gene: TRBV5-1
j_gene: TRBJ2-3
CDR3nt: TGCGCCAGCAGCTTTCCCCAGGGTAGCGGGGGCACAGATACGCAGTATTTT
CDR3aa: CASSFPQGSGGTDTQYF

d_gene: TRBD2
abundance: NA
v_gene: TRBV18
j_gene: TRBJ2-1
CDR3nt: TGTGCCAGCTCCCTCATGGTGTGGGAGGGACCCAATAAGCAGTTCTTC
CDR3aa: CASSLMVWEGPNKQFF

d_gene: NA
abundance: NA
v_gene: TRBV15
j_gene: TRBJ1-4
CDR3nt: TGTGCCACCAGCAGAAGAGGGGGACGGGAAAAACTGTTTTTT
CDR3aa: CATSRRGGREKLFF

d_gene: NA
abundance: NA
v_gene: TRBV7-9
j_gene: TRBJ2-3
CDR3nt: TGTGCCAGCAGCTTCCGGGAGCACCGCACAGATACGCAGTATTTT
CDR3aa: CASSFREHRTDTQYF

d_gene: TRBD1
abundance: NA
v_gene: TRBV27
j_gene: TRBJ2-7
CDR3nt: TGTGCCAGCAGTTTCTTAGGACAGGGACCCTACGAGCAGTACTTC
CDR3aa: CASSFLGQGPYEQYF

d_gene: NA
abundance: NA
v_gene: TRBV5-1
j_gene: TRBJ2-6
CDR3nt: TGCGCCAGCAGCTTGACAGGGACTGGGGCCAACGTCCTGACTTTC
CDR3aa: CASSLTGTGANVLTF